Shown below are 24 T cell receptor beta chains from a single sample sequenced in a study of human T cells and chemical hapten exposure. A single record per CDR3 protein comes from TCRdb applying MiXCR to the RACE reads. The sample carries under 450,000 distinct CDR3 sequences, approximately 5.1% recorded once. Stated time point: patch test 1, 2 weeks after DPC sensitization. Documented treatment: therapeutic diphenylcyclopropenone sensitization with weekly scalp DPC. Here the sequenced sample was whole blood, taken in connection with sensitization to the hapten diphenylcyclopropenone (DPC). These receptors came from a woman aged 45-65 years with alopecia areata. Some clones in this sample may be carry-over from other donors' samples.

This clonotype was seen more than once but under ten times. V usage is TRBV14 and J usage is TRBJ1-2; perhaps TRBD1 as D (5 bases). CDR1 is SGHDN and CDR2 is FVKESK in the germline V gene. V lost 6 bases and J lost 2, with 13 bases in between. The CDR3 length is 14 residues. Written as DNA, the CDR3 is TGTGCCAGCAGTTACGCGAAGGGGAACTATGGCTACACCTTC. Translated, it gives CASSYAKGNYGYTF. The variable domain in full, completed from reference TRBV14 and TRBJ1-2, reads EAGVTQFPSHSVIEKGQTVTLRCDPISGHDNLYWYRRVMGKEIKFLLHFVKESKQDESGMPNNRFLAERTGGTYSTLKVQPAELEDSGVYFCASSYAKGNYGYTFGSGTRLTVV.

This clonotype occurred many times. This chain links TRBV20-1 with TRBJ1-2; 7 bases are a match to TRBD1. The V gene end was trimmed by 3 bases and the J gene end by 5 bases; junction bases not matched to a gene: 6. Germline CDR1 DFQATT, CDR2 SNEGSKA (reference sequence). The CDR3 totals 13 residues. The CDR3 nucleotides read TGCAGTGCTAGGGCAGGGGGAGCTTATGGCTACACCTTC. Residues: CSARAGGAYGYTF.

The CDR3: CAWSATTGVQYF. In DNA, the CDR3 is TGTGCCTGGAGTGCCACCACGGGGGTTCAGTACTTC. The chain employs TRBV30 and TRBJ2-4; tentatively, D is TRBD2 (6 bases). Trimming removed 1 base from V and 11 bases from J, with 12 bases in between. CDR1 and CDR2 (germline): GTSNPN, SVGIG (reference sequence). CDR3 length: 12 residues.

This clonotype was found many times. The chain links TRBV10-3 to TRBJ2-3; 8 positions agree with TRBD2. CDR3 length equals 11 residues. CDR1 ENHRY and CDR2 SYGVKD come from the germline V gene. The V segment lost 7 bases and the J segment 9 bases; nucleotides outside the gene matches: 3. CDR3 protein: CAIMGLGTQYF. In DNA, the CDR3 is TGTGCCATCATGGGACTAGGAACGCAGTATTTT.

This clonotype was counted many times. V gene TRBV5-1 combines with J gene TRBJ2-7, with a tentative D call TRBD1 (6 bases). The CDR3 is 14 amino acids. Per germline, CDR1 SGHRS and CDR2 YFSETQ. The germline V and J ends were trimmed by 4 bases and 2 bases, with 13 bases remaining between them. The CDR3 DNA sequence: TGCGCCAGCAGCAAACGGGACACCCCCTACGAGCAGTACTTC. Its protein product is CASSKRDTPYEQYF.

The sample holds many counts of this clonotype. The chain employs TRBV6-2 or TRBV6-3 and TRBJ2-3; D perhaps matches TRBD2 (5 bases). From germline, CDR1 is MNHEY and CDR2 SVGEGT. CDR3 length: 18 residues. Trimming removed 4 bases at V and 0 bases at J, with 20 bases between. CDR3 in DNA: TGTGCCAGCAGTTTGAGCGGAATATCCTCTTCTAGCACAGATACGCAGTATTTT. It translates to CASSLSGISSSSTDTQYF.

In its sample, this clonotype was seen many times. The CDR3 sequence: CASSYPGTGGTGELFF. CDR3 DNA sequence: TGTGCCAGCAGTTACCCCGGGACAGGGGGCACCGGGGAGCTGTTTTTT. The V gene is TRBV6-2 or TRBV6-3, the J gene TRBJ2-2, with 11 bases fitting TRBD1. The length of the CDR3 is 16 residues. Germline V gene lookup returns CDR1 MNHEY and CDR2 SVGEGT. J gave up 4 bases and V 2 bases, and 3 bases lay outside the gene matches.

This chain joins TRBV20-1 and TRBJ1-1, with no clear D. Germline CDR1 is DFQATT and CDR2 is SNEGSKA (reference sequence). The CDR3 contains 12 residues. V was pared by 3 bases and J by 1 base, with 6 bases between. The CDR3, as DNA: TGCAGTGCTAGCTCCGAGAACACTGAAGCTTTCTTT. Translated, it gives CSASSENTEAFF.

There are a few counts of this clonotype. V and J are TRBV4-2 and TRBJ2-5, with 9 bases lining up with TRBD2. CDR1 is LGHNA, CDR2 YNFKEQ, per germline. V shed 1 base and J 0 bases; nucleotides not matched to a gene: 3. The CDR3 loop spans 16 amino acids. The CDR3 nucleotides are TGTGCCAGCAGCCAAGGGCTAGCGGGGTACCAAGAGACCCAGTACTTC. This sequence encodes CASSQGLAGYQETQYF.

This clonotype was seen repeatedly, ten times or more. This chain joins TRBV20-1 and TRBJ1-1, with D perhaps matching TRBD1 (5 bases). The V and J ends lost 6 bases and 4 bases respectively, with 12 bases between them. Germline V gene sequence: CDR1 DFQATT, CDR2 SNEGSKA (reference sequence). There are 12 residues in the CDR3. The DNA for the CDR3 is TGCAGTGCCAAAAGGGGCGGCACTGAAGCTTTCTTT. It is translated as CSAKRGGTEAFF.

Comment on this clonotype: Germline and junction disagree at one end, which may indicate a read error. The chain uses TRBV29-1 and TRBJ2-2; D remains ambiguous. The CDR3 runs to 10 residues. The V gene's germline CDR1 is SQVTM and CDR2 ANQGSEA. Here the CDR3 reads CSVDTRELFF. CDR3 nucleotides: TGCAGCGTTGACACCCGGGAGCTGTTTTTT.

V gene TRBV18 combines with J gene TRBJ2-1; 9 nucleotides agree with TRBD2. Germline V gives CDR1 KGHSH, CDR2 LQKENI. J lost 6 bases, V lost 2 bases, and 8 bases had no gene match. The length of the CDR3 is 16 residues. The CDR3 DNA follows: TGTGCCAGCTCACCAAGGAATAGCGGGAGAAGCAATGAGCAGTTCTTC. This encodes CASSPRNSGRSNEQFF.

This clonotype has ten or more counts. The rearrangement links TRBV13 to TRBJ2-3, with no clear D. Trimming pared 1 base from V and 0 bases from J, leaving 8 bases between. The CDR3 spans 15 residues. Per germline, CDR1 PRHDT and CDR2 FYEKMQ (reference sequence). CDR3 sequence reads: CASSLEASSTDTQYF. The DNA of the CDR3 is TGTGCCAGCAGCTTAGAAGCGTCTAGCACAGATACGCAGTATTTT.

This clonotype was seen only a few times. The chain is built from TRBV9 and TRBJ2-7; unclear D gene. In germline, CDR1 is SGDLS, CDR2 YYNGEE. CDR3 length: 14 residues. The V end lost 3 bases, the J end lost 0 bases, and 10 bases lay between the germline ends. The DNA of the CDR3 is TGTGCCAGCAGCGGAGGACGGAGCTCCTACGAGCAGTACTTC. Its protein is CASSGGRSSYEQYF. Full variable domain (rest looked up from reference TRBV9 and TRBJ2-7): DSGVTQTPKHLITATGQRVTLRCSPRSGDLSVYWYQQSLDQGLQFLIQYYNGEERAKGNILERFSAQQFPDLHSELNLSSLELGDSALYFCASSGGRSSYEQYFGPGTRLTVT.

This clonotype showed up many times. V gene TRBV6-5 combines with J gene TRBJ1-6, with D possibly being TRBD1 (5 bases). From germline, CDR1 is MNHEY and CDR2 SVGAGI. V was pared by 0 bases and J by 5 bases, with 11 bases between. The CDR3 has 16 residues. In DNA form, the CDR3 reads TGTGCCAGCAGTTACTCCCCAGGGCCCAATAATTCACCCCTCCACTTT. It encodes CASSYSPGPNNSPLHF.

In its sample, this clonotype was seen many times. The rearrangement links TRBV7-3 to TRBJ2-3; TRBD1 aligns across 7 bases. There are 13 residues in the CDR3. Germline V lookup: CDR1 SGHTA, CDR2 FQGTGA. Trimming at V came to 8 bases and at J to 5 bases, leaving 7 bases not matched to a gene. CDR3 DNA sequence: TGTGCCAGCGGGCAGGGGGTAGAAGATACGCAGTATTTT. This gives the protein CASGQGVEDTQYF. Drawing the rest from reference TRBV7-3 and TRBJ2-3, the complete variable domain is GAGVSQTPSNKVTEKGKYVELRCDPISGHTALYWYRQSLGQGPEFLIYFQGTGAADDSGLPNDRFFAVRPEGSVSTLKIQRTERGDSAVYLCASGQGVEDTQYFGPGTRLTVL.

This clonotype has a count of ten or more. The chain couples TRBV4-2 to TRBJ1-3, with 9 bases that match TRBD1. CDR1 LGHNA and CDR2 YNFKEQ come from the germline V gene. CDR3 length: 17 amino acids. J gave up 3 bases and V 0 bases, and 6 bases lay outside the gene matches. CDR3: CASSQEGTGNSGNTIYF. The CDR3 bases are TGTGCCAGCAGCCAAGAGGGGACAGGGAATAGTGGAAACACCATATATTTT.

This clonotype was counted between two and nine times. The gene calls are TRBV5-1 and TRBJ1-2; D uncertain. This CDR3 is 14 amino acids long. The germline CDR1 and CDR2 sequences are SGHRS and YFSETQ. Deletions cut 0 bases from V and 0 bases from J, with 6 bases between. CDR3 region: CASSLDASNYGYTF. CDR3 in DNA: TGCGCCAGCAGCTTGGATGCTTCTAACTATGGCTACACCTTC. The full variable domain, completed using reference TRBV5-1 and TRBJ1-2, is KAGVTQTPRYLIKTRGQQVTLSCSPISGHRSVSWYQQTPGQGLQFLFEYFSETQRNKGNFPGRFSGRQFSNSRSEMNVSTLELGDSALYLCASSLDASNYGYTFGSGTRLTVV.

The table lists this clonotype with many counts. Here the CDR3 reads CASRTGLSGNTIYF. Here the CDR3 DNA reads TGTGCCAGCCGGACAGGGCTATCAGGAAACACCATATATTTT. V and J are TRBV4-2 and TRBJ1-3, with 8 bases fitting TRBD1. Germline CDR1 is LGHNA and CDR2 is YNFKEQ. This CDR3 region has 14 residues. V dropped 8 bases and J dropped 4; count of bases not matched to a gene: 7.

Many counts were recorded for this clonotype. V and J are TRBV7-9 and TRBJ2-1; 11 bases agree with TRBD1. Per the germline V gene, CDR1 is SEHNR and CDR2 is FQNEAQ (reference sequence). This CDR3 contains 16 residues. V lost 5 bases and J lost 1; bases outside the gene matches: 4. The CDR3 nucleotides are TGTGCCAGCAGCCCCGGGACAGGGGGATCCTACAATGAGCAGTTCTTC. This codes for CASSPGTGGSYNEQFF.

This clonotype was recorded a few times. CDR3 coding DNA: TGTGCCAGCAGTTCGCCATTCCGGGGCATTGAAGCTTTCTTT. This encodes CASSSPFRGIEAFF. The chain joins TRBV28 to TRBJ1-1; D might be TRBD1 (5 bases). Germline V CDR1 and CDR2: MDHEN, SYDVKM. V lost 4 bases and J 7 bases, leaving 16 bases between the germline ends. This CDR3 region has 14 residues.

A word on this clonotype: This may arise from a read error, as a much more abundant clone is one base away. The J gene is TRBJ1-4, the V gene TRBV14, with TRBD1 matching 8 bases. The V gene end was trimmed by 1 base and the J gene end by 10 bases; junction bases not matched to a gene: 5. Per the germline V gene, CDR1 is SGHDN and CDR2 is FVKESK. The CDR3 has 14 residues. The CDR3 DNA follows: TGTGCCAGCAGCCAAGCAGGGGGCTACGTAAAACTGTTTTTT. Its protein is CASSQAGGYVKLFF.

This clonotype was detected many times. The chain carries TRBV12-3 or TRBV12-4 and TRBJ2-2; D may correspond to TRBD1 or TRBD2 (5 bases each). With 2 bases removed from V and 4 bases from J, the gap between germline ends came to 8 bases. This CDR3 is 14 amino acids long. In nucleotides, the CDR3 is TGTGCCAGCAGTTTAAGGGACGGCACCGGGGAGCTGTTTTTT. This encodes CASSLRDGTGELFF.

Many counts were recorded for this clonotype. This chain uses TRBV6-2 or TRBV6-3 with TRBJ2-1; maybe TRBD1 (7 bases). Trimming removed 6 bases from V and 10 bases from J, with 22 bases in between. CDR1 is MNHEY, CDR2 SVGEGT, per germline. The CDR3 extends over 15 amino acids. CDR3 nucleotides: TGTGCCAGCAGGCCCAGGGGGGCTCCGTTGGCGGAGCAGTTCTTC. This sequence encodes CASRPRGAPLAEQFF.